This TCR beta chain was profiled in a study of T cell responses to AZD1222 COVID-19 vaccine. Profiling relied on immunoSEQ multiplex PCR, and the TCRdb table lists in-frame clones only, not all of them. The data contain 130,000 to 150,000 clones, about 92% of them seen just once; the ten biggest clones take up 12%. Only a few counts were recorded for this clone. The receptor comes from an adult who had recovered from COVID-19. Sequenced here: peripheral blood, sampled after recovery from COVID-19.

The chain's CDR3 is CASSEGTHRLQTQYF. The CDR3 coding sequence is TGTGCCAGCAGTGAAGGCACCCATAGGTTACAGACCCAGTACTTC. The chain links TRBV2 to TRBJ2-5, with no clear D. The CDR3 has 15 residues. The germline V and J ends were trimmed by 1 base and 6 bases, with 15 bases remaining between them. Germline CDR1 and CDR2: SNHLY and FYNNEI.